The 27 T cell receptor beta chains given below trace back to one sample, sequenced in a study of blood T cell repertoires in COVID-19. Using immunoSEQ multiplex PCR, the repertoire was profiled, and TCRdb retains in-frame clones only, with some absent. The sample holds roughly 390,000 clones; about 85% are singletons and the top ten take more than 3%. The material sequenced was peripheral blood. The receptors originated from a woman aged 18-29 years with acute or convalescent COVID-19.

This clone has only one observation. The chain uses TRBV27 and TRBJ1-2; D is perhaps TRBD1 (6 bases). CDR1 MNHEY and CDR2 SMNVEV come from the germline V gene (reference sequence). CDR3 length: 15 residues. V was cut by 6 bases and J by 1 base, with 15 bases left in between. CDR3 in DNA: TGTGCCAGCAGCGACCCCGCGACAGGTAACTATGGCTACACCTTC. Amino acid sequence: CASSDPATGNYGYTF.

This chain uses TRBV9 with TRBJ1-1; D call uncertain. Trimming left V 3 bases short and J 0 bases short, with 12 bases between. The CDR3 is 15 residues long. The V gene's germline CDR1 is SGDLS and CDR2 YYNGEE. This CDR3 is CASSATVAVNTEAFF. The CDR3 DNA reads as TGTGCCAGCAGCGCCACTGTCGCTGTGAACACTGAAGCTTTCTTT.

The chain couples TRBV9 to TRBJ1-2, with 7 bases that match TRBD1. The V gene end was trimmed by 3 bases and the J gene end by 1 base; junction bases not matched to a gene: 9. CDR3 length equals 16 residues. From germline, CDR1 is SGDLS and CDR2 YYNGEE. CDR3 sequence (DNA): TGTGCCAGCAGCGCGAACCCCGGGACAGATAACTATGGCTACACCTTC. Its protein product is CASSANPGTDNYGYTF.

The rearrangement uses TRBV6-5 and TRBJ1-6, with a tentative D call TRBD1 (5 bases). Germline V CDR1 and CDR2: MNHEY, SVGAGI. The germline V and J ends were trimmed by 2 bases and 13 bases, with 18 bases remaining between them. This CDR3 is built from 15 residues. CDR3 region: CASSYEGTRASPLHF. The CDR3 DNA reads TGTGCCAGCAGTTACGAGGGGACTAGGGCGTCGCCCCTCCACTTT.

V gene TRBV7-9 combines with J gene TRBJ1-6; 7 nucleotides agree with TRBD1. Looked up from germline, CDR1 is SEHNR and CDR2 is FQNEAQ (reference sequence). J lost 10 bases, V lost 1 base, and 10 bases had no gene match. The length of the CDR3 is 16 residues. The CDR3 bases are TGTGCCAGCAGCTTAGGTCGGGACAGCCCACTATCACCCCTCCACTTT. Amino acids: CASSLGRDSPLSPLHF.

This sequence joins TRBV4-1 and TRBJ2-1; 10 positions match TRBD2. The J segment lost 7 bases and the V segment lost 3 bases, leaving 6 bases of the junction unmatched. CDR1 and CDR2 (germline): MGHRA, YSYEKL. The CDR3 covers 15 residues. The CDR3 reads CASSQLAGVVNEQFF. As DNA, the CDR3 is TGCGCCAGCAGCCAGCTAGCGGGAGTGGTGAATGAGCAGTTCTTC.

The rearrangement links TRBV21-1 to TRBJ1-6; the listed D gene, TRBD1, was not tested against the DNA. TRBV21-1 is termed a pseudogene. The CDR3 has 16 amino acids. CDR3: CASSNPGQGRNSPLHF. The DNA of the CDR3 is TGTGCCAGCAGCAACCCGGGACAGGGACGAAATTCACCCCTCCACTTT.

The V gene is TRBV28, the J gene TRBJ1-4, with D tentatively TRBD1 (6 bases). There are 14 residues in the CDR3. V was pared by 8 bases and J by 10 bases, with 20 bases between. Germline loops: CDR1 MDHEN, CDR2 SYDVKM. The CDR3 DNA is TGTGCCAGCTCCTCGGGGGGGCAGGAGGTAAAACTGTTTTTT. Translating it yields CASSSGGQEVKLFF.

The chain carries TRBV18 and TRBJ1-2, with D possibly matching TRBD1 (6 bases). Germline CDR1 and CDR2: KGHSH and LQKENI. The CDR3 runs to 13 residues. The germline V and J ends were trimmed by 3 bases and 6 bases, with 11 bases remaining between them. In DNA form, the CDR3 reads TGTGCCAGCTCACCCCGACAGGAAGATGGCTACACCTTC. It is translated as CASSPRQEDGYTF.

This chain joins TRBV7-3 and TRBJ1-1; a weak D match, TRBD1 (6 bases). Trimming removed 2 bases at V and 2 bases at J, with 12 bases between. The germline CDR1 and CDR2 sequences are SGHTA and FQGTGA. This CDR3 is 15 amino acids long. The CDR3 reads CASSLYSGANTEAFF. The CDR3 bases are TGTGCCAGCAGCTTATATTCAGGGGCAAACACTGAAGCTTTCTTT.

The rearrangement uses TRBV2 and TRBJ1-1; D uncertain. Trimming removed 4 bases at V and 0 bases at J, with 9 bases between. Germline V gives CDR1 SNHLY, CDR2 FYNNEI. The CDR3 length is 14 residues. The CDR3 spells CASSGAAVNTEAFF. The CDR3 DNA reads TGTGCCAGCAGTGGAGCGGCGGTGAACACTGAAGCTTTCTTT.

The chain links TRBV6-6 to TRBJ2-7; D may be TRBD2 (5 bases). Trimming stripped 8 bases from V and 12 bases from J, with 26 bases between. The length of the CDR3 is 14 residues. Germline V gives CDR1 MNHNY, CDR2 SVGAGI (reference sequence). The CDR3 spells CASLAIQPPWETYF. The CDR3 nucleotides read TGTGCCAGCCTTGCGATCCAGCCACCCTGGGAGACGTACTTC.

J is TRBJ2-5 and V is TRBV6-5, with D maybe TRBD1 (6 bases). The germline V gene has CDR1 MNHEY and CDR2 SVGAGI. V lost 8 bases and J lost 7, with 20 bases in between. The CDR3 runs 14 residues. CDR3 amino acids: CASRSGQLGGTQYF. CDR3 nucleotides: TGTGCCAGCCGTTCAGGACAGTTGGGTGGGACCCAGTACTTC.

This chain uses TRBV23-1 with TRBJ2-5; D remains unclear. TRBV23-1 is flagged as an ORF with uncertain function. V was pared by 2 bases and J by 1 base, with 11 bases between. The CDR3 runs to 15 residues. CDR3 nucleotide sequence: TGCGCCAGCAGTCAACTACTTTCCACCCAAGAGACCCAGTACTTC. Its translation is CASSQLLSTQETQYF.

The chain links TRBV27 to TRBJ1-2, with 9 positions matching TRBD1. Losses at the gene ends were 6 bases for V and 0 bases for J; bases not matched to a gene: 11. The CDR3 runs to 17 residues. Per the germline V gene, CDR1 is MNHEY and CDR2 is SMNVEV (reference sequence). CDR3 DNA: TGTGCCAGCAGGAACCTGGGACAGGGTAGAGCTAACTATGGCTACACCTTC. It is translated as CASRNLGQGRANYGYTF.

V usage is TRBV29-1 and J usage is TRBJ1-2; D is uncertain. The germline V and J ends were trimmed by 7 bases and 4 bases, with 19 bases remaining between them. The CDR3 is 14 residues long. Germline V gives CDR1 SQVTM, CDR2 ANQGSEA. In nucleotides, the CDR3 is TGCAGCGCGAACCCACGGGATTATATCTATGGCTACACCTTC. This gives the protein CSANPRDYIYGYTF.

The rearrangement joins TRBV10-3 to TRBJ1-6, with no clear D. V was shortened by 2 bases and J by 13 bases, with 15 bases between the two germline ends. Germline loops: CDR1 ENHRY, CDR2 SYGVKD. This CDR3 has 14 residues. DNA for the CDR3: TGTGCCATCAGTGAGGAGGACCGGGAGGTCCCCCTCCACTTT. Its protein product is CAISEEDREVPLHF.

This chain connects TRBV27 to TRBJ2-7; 8 nucleotides agree with TRBD2. V gave up 4 bases and J gave up 1 base; unmatched junction bases: 3. The length of the CDR3 is 14 residues. CDR1 is MNHEY, CDR2 SMNVEV, per germline (reference sequence). Here the CDR3 reads CASSYSGGSYEQYF. The CDR3 DNA follows: TGTGCCAGCAGTTATTCGGGGGGGTCCTACGAGCAGTACTTC.

The chain joins TRBV27 to TRBJ1-2; D is uncertain. V gave up 0 bases and J gave up 4 bases, with 15 bases separating them. The CDR3 is 16 residues long. CDR1 and CDR2 (germline): MNHEY, SMNVEV (reference sequence). DNA for the CDR3: TGTGCCAGCAGTTTATCGGAGCCGGGGAAGAGCTATGGCTACACCTTC. This encodes CASSLSEPGKSYGYTF.

The CDR3 DNA follows: TGTGCCTGGAGTGTACAAAGAGCGGGGGGCACAGATACGCAGTATTTT. Protein sequence: CAWSVQRAGGTDTQYF. The genes are TRBV30 and TRBJ2-3; TRBD2 aligns across 8 bases. Germline CDR1 GTSNPN, CDR2 SVGIG (reference sequence). The CDR3 loop spans 16 amino acids. Trimming cost V 0 bases and J 1 base; bases outside gene matches: 6.

This clone was seen a single time. V and J are TRBV24-1 and TRBJ2-3; D gene uncertain. V was clipped by 9 bases and J by 2 bases, with 8 bases between them. The germline V gene has CDR1 KGHDR and CDR2 SFDVKD. The CDR3 runs 12 residues. The CDR3 spells CATSSSTDTQYF. The CDR3 region has the DNA TGTGCCACCTCTAGTTCCACAGATACGCAGTATTTT.

The chain is built from TRBV30 and TRBJ2-5; TRBD2 matches at 10 bases. Germline V gene lookup returns CDR1 GTSNPN and CDR2 SVGIG (reference sequence). Trimming removed 2 bases from V and 3 bases from J; junction bases left unmatched: 3. There are 14 residues in the CDR3. CDR3 loop: CAWSSSGGEETQYF. DNA for the CDR3: TGTGCCTGGAGTTCAAGCGGGGGGGAAGAGACCCAGTACTTC.

The genes are TRBV6-5 and TRBJ2-7; the match to TRBD1 covers 7 bases. The trim removed 5 bases at V and 7 bases at J, leaving 14 bases unmatched. From germline, CDR1 is MNHEY and CDR2 SVGAGI. This CDR3 region has 15 residues. CDR3 nucleotides: TGTGCCAGCAGTACCCGGACAGGTGATGCCTGGGAGCAGTACTTC. Residues: CASSTRTGDAWEQYF.

This clone turned up a few times. J is TRBJ2-3 and V is TRBV7-8; 13 bases line up with TRBD2. CDR3 length equals 17 residues. The V and J ends lost 1 base and 4 bases, in that order; junction bases with no gene match: 5. Germline CDR1 is SGHVS and CDR2 is FQNEAQ. DNA of the CDR3: TGTGCCAGCAGCTTAGTCAGAACTAGCGGGAGGGCAGATACGCAGTATTTT. It encodes CASSLVRTSGRADTQYF.

The J gene is TRBJ2-7, the V gene TRBV18, with unresolved D. CDR1 KGHSH and CDR2 LQKENI come from the germline V gene. This CDR3 comprises 15 residues. V lost 4 bases to trimming and J lost 2 bases, with 15 bases between them. In DNA, the CDR3 is TGTGCCAGCTCACTAAAAGGAGCAGATACCTACGAGCAGTACTTC. Encoded protein: CASSLKGADTYEQYF.

The rearrangement links TRBV27 to TRBJ1-4; 8 bases align to TRBD1. This CDR3 is 14 amino acids long. Germline CDR1 and CDR2: MNHEY and SMNVEV (reference sequence). The V segment lost 2 bases and the J segment 7 bases; nucleotides outside the gene matches: 3. This CDR3 reads CASSLEQGGEKLFF. In DNA, the CDR3 is TGTGCCAGCAGTTTAGAACAGGGGGGTGAAAAACTGTTTTTT.

This rearrangement joins TRBV6-5 to TRBJ1-2, with TRBD1 as a possible D gene (5 bases). The CDR3 length is 15 residues. Germline V gives CDR1 MNHEY, CDR2 SVGAGI. Trimming shortened V by 4 bases and J by 0 bases, and 12 bases separated the two germline ends. The CDR3 is CASSFDSFTNYGYTF. CDR3 coding DNA: TGTGCCAGCAGTTTCGACAGCTTCACTAACTATGGCTACACCTTC.